This is a list of T cell receptor beta chains from one sample in a study of T-cell reconstitution after alpha-beta-depleted transplantation in children. TCRdb independently ran MiXCR on the PCR reads; one entry per CDR3 protein. The sample gives 250,000 to 400,000 distinct CDR3 sequences, around 25% of which show up once; about 10% is in the top ten. The material sequenced was PBMCs, mostly from graft donor cells, taken 180 days after TCRalphabeta/CD19-depleted stem cell transplant. These receptor sequences come from a male patient aged 10-17 years who had a stem cell transplant for acute lymphoblastic leukemia, so the T cells may come from the graft donor. Each CDR3 is given with its conserved first and last residue. A D gene is named only where the DNA matches it firmly. Only part of the rows carry a size: once, few, many, or a class if the clone is expanded.

j_call: TRBJ2-2
v_call: TRBV12-3/TRBV12-4
d_call: TRBD2
clone_size: few
cdr3_nt: TGTGCCAGCAAACTAGCGGGAGTGAACACCGGGGAGCTGTTTTTT
cdr3_aa: CASKLAGVNTGELFF

j_call: TRBJ2-5
v_call: TRBV18
d_call: .
clone_size: .
cdr3_nt: TGTGCCAGCTCACTCCAAAGGAGGTCCGAAGAGACCCAGTACTTC
cdr3_aa: CASSLQRRSEETQYF

j_call: TRBJ2-3
v_call: TRBV10-3
d_call: TRBD2
clone_size: few
cdr3_nt: TGTGCCATCAGTGAGTGGGCCCCTAGCGGTAGTAGGATCACAGATACGCAGTATTTT
cdr3_aa: CAISEWAPSGSRITDTQYF

j_call: TRBJ2-3
v_call: TRBV7-8
d_call: .
clone_size: .
cdr3_nt: TGTGCCAGCAGCTTAGGGCACAGAGGCTCCCTGGGGACGCAGTATTTT
cdr3_aa: CASSLGHRGSLGTQYF

j_call: TRBJ2-2
v_call: TRBV11-2
d_call: TRBD2
clone_size: few
cdr3_nt: TGTGCCAGCAGATCGCCGGGACTAGTGCGCGGGGAGCTGTTTTTT
cdr3_aa: CASRSPGLVRGELFF

j_call: TRBJ2-7
v_call: TRBV5-1
d_call: .
clone_size: .
cdr3_nt: TGCGCCAGCAGCTTGGGAGATTGGACAGGGACTAGCTCCTACGAGCAGTACTTC
cdr3_aa: CASSLGDWTGTSSYEQYF

j_call: TRBJ2-5
v_call: TRBV5-1
d_call: .
clone_size: few
cdr3_nt: TGCGCCAGCAGCCTGTCGGTGGTGTCAGAGACCCAGTACTTC
cdr3_aa: CASSLSVVSETQYF

j_call: TRBJ2-3
v_call: TRBV7-3
d_call: .
clone_size: .
cdr3_nt: TGTGCCAGCAGCTTAATTGATGGGATTGCAGATACGCAGTATTTT
cdr3_aa: CASSLIDGIADTQYF

j_call: TRBJ2-7
v_call: TRBV11-2
d_call: TRBD2
clone_size: .
cdr3_nt: TGTGCCAGCAGCTTAGAGGGGAGCGGGAGGGCCATAAGTTACGAGCAGTACTTC
cdr3_aa: CASSLEGSGRAISYEQYF

j_call: TRBJ2-1
v_call: TRBV7-8
d_call: TRBD2
clone_size: few
cdr3_nt: TGTGCCAGCAGCCGGGGGGTTTTTAGGGGAAATGAGCAGTTCTTC
cdr3_aa: CASSRGVFRGNEQFF

j_call: TRBJ2-7
v_call: TRBV12-3/TRBV12-4
d_call: .
clone_size: .
cdr3_nt: TGTGCCAGCAGTTCATCCATTTACGAGCAGTACTTC
cdr3_aa: CASSSSIYEQYF

j_call: TRBJ1-1
v_call: TRBV4-2
d_call: .
clone_size: few
cdr3_nt: TGTGCCAGCAGCCCGATCGGGGGGAACACTGAAGCTTTCTTT
cdr3_aa: CASSPIGGNTEAFF

j_call: TRBJ2-3
v_call: TRBV5-5
d_call: .
clone_size: few
cdr3_nt: TGTGCCAGCAGACCGCCCCCGAACGGCTGGCAGTATTTT
cdr3_aa: CASRPPPNGWQYF

j_call: TRBJ2-1
v_call: TRBV5-1
d_call: .
clone_size: .
cdr3_nt: TGCGCCAGCAGCTCCGGACATTACAATGAGCAGTTCTTC
cdr3_aa: CASSSGHYNEQFF

j_call: TRBJ1-5
v_call: TRBV15
d_call: .
clone_size: few
cdr3_nt: TGTGCCACCAGCAGAGAGGACCGCGGGCCCCAGCATTTT
cdr3_aa: CATSREDRGPQHF

j_call: TRBJ2-3
v_call: TRBV20-1
d_call: TRBD2
clone_size: .
cdr3_nt: TGCAGTGCTAGAGAGGGAGGGACCGACACAGATACGCAGTATTTT
cdr3_aa: CSAREGGTDTDTQYF

j_call: TRBJ2-1
v_call: TRBV3-1
d_call: TRBD2
clone_size: .
cdr3_nt: TGTGCCAGCAGCCCGTGGGGGGGCTCCTACAATGAGCAGTTCTTC
cdr3_aa: CASSPWGGSYNEQFF

j_call: TRBJ2-5
v_call: TRBV4-1
d_call: .
clone_size: few
cdr3_nt: TGCGCCAGCAGCCAAGGTGTATGGGAGACCCAGTACTTC
cdr3_aa: CASSQGVWETQYF

j_call: TRBJ2-4
v_call: TRBV12-3/TRBV12-4
d_call: .
clone_size: once
cdr3_nt: TGTGCCAGCAGTTTAGTCCAGGGCGTTGGGGGAAGGGCGGTTTGGGGCCTAACCAAAAACATTCAGTACTTC
cdr3_aa: CASSLVQGVGGRAVWGLTKNIQYF

j_call: TRBJ1-5
v_call: TRBV5-6
d_call: .
clone_size: .
cdr3_nt: TGTGCCAGCAGCGAGAAAGGGAGGCATCAGCCCCAGCATTTT
cdr3_aa: CASSEKGRHQPQHF

j_call: TRBJ2-3
v_call: TRBV6-1
d_call: .
clone_size: .
cdr3_nt: TGTGCCAGCTCCTACCAACCCCTGGCAGATACGCAGTATTTT
cdr3_aa: CASSYQPLADTQYF

j_call: TRBJ1-2
v_call: TRBV7-9
d_call: TRBD1
clone_size: .
cdr3_nt: TGTGCCAGCAGCGGGGCGGGCTCCGGGACAGGGGATTATGGCTACACCTTC
cdr3_aa: CASSGAGSGTGDYGYTF

j_call: TRBJ2-2
v_call: TRBV6-2/TRBV6-3
d_call: TRBD2
clone_size: .
cdr3_nt: TGTGCCAGCAGGGCGAGCGGGAGGGCCACCGGGGAGCTGTTTTTT
cdr3_aa: CASRASGRATGELFF

j_call: TRBJ1-1
v_call: TRBV6-2/TRBV6-3
d_call: .
clone_size: few
cdr3_nt: TGTGCCAGCAAACTCGAGAGACCAACTGAAGCTTTCTTT
cdr3_aa: CASKLERPTEAFF

j_call: TRBJ1-2
v_call: TRBV20-1
d_call: .
clone_size: few
cdr3_nt: TGCAGTGCTAAAAAAGGGGGCTACACCTTC
cdr3_aa: CSAKKGGYTF

j_call: TRBJ1-5
v_call: TRBV12-3/TRBV12-4
d_call: .
clone_size: few
cdr3_nt: TGTGCCAGCAGTTTAGGGGGGGGACATAAGCATTTT
cdr3_aa: CASSLGGGHKHF

j_call: TRBJ1-1
v_call: TRBV5-1
d_call: .
clone_size: .
cdr3_nt: TGCGCCAGCAGCTTTCGCCCTGACACTGAAGCTTTCTTT
cdr3_aa: CASSFRPDTEAFF